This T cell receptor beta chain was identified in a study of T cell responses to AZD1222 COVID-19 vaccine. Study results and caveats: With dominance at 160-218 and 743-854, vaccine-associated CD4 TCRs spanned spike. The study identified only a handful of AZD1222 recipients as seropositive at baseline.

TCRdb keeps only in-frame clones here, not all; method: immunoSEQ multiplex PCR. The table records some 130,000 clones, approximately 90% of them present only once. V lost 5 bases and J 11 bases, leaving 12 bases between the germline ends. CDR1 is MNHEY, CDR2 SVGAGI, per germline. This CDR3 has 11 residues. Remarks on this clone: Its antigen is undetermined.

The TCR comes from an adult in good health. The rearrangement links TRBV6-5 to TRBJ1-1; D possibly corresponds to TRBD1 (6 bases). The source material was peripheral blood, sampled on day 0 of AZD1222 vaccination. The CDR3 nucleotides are TGTGCCAGCAGTATTTCAGGGGAGGCTTTCTTT. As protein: CASSISGEAFF.